These T cell receptor beta chains were read from a single sample in a study of blood T cell repertoires in COVID-19. Sequencing used immunoSEQ multiplex PCR; TCRdb keeps in-frame clones, though not all of them. The sample holds about 180,000 clones, roughly 83% seen once. The sample was PBMCs or T cells enriched from blood (not recorded which). Source of these receptors: a woman between 25 and 40 years old who had recovered from COVID-19. CDR3s include the opening cysteine and the closing phenylalanine or tryptophan. A D gene is named only where the DNA matches it firmly. The size field is filled for only some rows; it gives once, few, many or a size class.

V	size	D	J	DNA	CDR3
TRBV19	few	.	TRBJ1-1	TGTGCCAGTGGAGCAGGGGACCGAGGGAACACTGAAGCTTTCTTT	CASGAGDRGNTEAFF
TRBV7-6	.	.	TRBJ2-7	TGTGCCAGCAGCTCTGACAGGTACCCCTACGAGCAGTACTTC	CASSSDRYPYEQYF
TRBV2	.	TRBD1	TRBJ2-7	TGTGCCAGCAGTCCGGGACAGGGGCTAGGGGACGAGCAGTACTTC	CASSPGQGLGDEQYF
TRBV21-1	.	.	TRBJ1-1	TGTGCCAGCAGCAAAGCCCCAGGGGAGAACACTGAAGCTTTCTTT	CASSKAPGENTEAFF
TRBV9	once	TRBD2	TRBJ2-1	TGTGCCAGCAGCGAAGGGACTAGCGGGAATGAGCAGTTCTTC	CASSEGTSGNEQFF
TRBV6-1	.	.	TRBJ1-2	TGTGCCAGCAGTGAAGTCGGTGGGACACATTATGGCTACACCTTC	CASSEVGGTHYGYTF
TRBV2	.	.	TRBJ1-5	TGTGCCAGCAGTGGGGGAGTGGGTAGCAATCAGCCCCAGCATTTT	CASSGGVGSNQPQHF
TRBV25-1	.	TRBD2	TRBJ2-3	TGTGCCAGCAGCCTTACTAGCGGGAGGGCCTCAGATACGCAGTATTTT	CASSLTSGRASDTQYF
TRBV28	.	TRBD1	TRBJ2-7	TGTGCCAGCAGTTACCTCGACAGGGAGTGGAACGAGCAGTACTTC	CASSYLDREWNEQYF
TRBV10-3	.	TRBD1	TRBJ2-2	TGTGCCACCGACTATGGGACAGGAGTCAACACCGGGGAGCTGTTTTTT	CATDYGTGVNTGELFF
TRBV19	.	TRBD1	TRBJ2-1	TGTGCCACCGGGACAGGGGTGTCCTACAATGAGCAGTTCTTC	CATGTGVSYNEQFF
TRBV19	once	.	TRBJ1-1	TGTGCCAGTAGGCTGACAGCCTCGTTTGAAGCTTTCTTT	CASRLTASFEAFF
TRBV27	.	.	TRBJ2-2	TGTGCCAGCGGCGAAAGGACCAGGGCGGTTCTGTTTTTT	CASGERTRAVLFF
TRBV12-3/TRBV12-4	.	.	TRBJ1-2	TGTGCCAGCAGTCGCAGGGTGGCCTATGGCTACACCTTC	CASSRRVAYGYTF
TRBV7-8	.	.	TRBJ2-1	TGTGCCAGCTTGACTAGTGTTAGGGAGCAGTTCTTC	CASLTSVREQFF
TRBV6-1	.	.	TRBJ2-7	TGTGCCAGCAGTGAAGGTCAGACTATAATCTACGAGCAGTACTTC	CASSEGQTIIYEQYF
TRBV29-1	once	TRBD1	TRBJ1-1	TGCAGCGTTGAACCGGACAGGACCAGCGAAGCTTTCTTT	CSVEPDRTSEAFF
TRBV6-5	.	.	TRBJ2-7	TGTGCCAGCAGTCCCCGGGGTGAGGGCTACGAGCAGTACTTC	CASSPRGEGYEQYF
TRBV19	.	.	TRBJ2-3	TGTGCCAGTAGTTTCCAGTCTTCCCCCAGAACGCAGTATTTT	CASSFQSSPRTQYF
TRBV30	.	TRBD2	TRBJ2-7	TGTGCCTGGAGCCAATTTGGAAGTACTAGCGGGACTTACGAGCAGTACTTC	CAWSQFGSTSGTYEQYF
TRBV7-2	.	TRBD2	TRBJ2-3	TGTGCCAGCAGCTCGACTAGCGGGAGGGGGGATACGCAGTATTTT	CASSSTSGRGDTQYF
TRBV18	.	TRBD1	TRBJ2-1	TGTGCCAGCTCGGGACAGGGGGCGCGGGAGCAGTTCTTC	CASSGQGAREQFF
TRBV7-8	.	.	TRBJ2-7	TGTGCCAGCAGTTATCTTCCCTACGAGCAGTACTTC	CASSYLPYEQYF
TRBV11-3	.	.	TRBJ1-1	TGTGCCAGCAGCCCAAGCCGTGTAGGGAGGGTGTCAGAGAACACTGAAGCTTTCTTT	CASSPSRVGRVSENTEAFF
TRBV28	.	.	TRBJ2-7	TGTGCCAGCAGTTTACGTCTCAAAAGGAGTTACGAGCAGTACTTC	CASSLRLKRSYEQYF
TRBV9	.	.	TRBJ2-1	TGTGCCAGCAGCCTATCATACAATGAGCAGTTCTTC	CASSLSYNEQFF
TRBV28	.	.	TRBJ2-7	TGTGCCAGCAGCCCCGGGACAACAGTCTCCTACGAGCAGTACTTC	CASSPGTTVSYEQYF
TRBV7-2	.	TRBD2	TRBJ2-7	TGTGCCAGCAGCTTAAGACTAGCGGGAGGGGGGGAGCAGTACTTC	CASSLRLAGGGEQYF
TRBV15	few	.	TRBJ1-1	TGTGCCACCAGCAGAGATCGGACGGGGGGTTCTGAAGCTTTCTTT	CATSRDRTGGSEAFF
TRBV18	.	TRBD2	TRBJ2-3	TGTGCCAGCTCACCTCTACCTGACTACCCAGCGGGACGCACAGATACGCAGTATTTT	CASSPLPDYPAGRTDTQYF
TRBV28	.	.	TRBJ1-4	TGTGCCAGCAGCCCCTCGCGGGGGGCGGAGAATAATGAAAAACTGTTTTTT	CASSPSRGAENNEKLFF
TRBV28	.	TRBD2	TRBJ2-7	TGTGCCAGCAGTTTAAGCGGGGGCCCTTCCTACGAGCAGTACTTC	CASSLSGGPSYEQYF
TRBV27	.	.	TRBJ2-1	TGTGCCAGCAGTGGGACATCCAATGAGCAGTTCTTC	CASSGTSNEQFF
TRBV2	.	.	TRBJ1-2	TGTGCCAGCAGTGCCCAGGGAGGAGGTGGCTACACCTTC	CASSAQGGGGYTF
TRBV27	.	TRBD1	TRBJ1-2	TGTGCCAGCAGTTTATCGTCGACAGGGGGTGGCTACACCTTC	CASSLSSTGGGYTF
TRBV14	.	TRBD2	TRBJ2-5	TGTGCCAGCAGCCAAGGACTAGCCGTAGAGACCCAGTACTTC	CASSQGLAVETQYF
TRBV6-5	.	.	TRBJ2-6	TGTGCCAGCAGTTACGCGGGGCCTGGGGCCAACGTCCTGACTTTC	CASSYAGPGANVLTF
TRBV19	few	TRBD1	TRBJ1-2	TGTGCCAGTAGTAATGGGACAGAGATTAACTATGGCTACACCTTC	CASSNGTEINYGYTF
TRBV18	.	.	TRBJ2-3	TGTGCCAGCTCGCCCACGACAGGTCAAGGCACAGATACGCAGTATTTT	CASSPTTGQGTDTQYF
TRBV5-6	.	.	TRBJ2-1	TGTGCCAGCAGCTTGCCTAGCGCGGTCCATGAGCAGTTCTTC	CASSLPSAVHEQFF
TRBV7-8	.	.	TRBJ2-1	TGTGCCAGCAGCCTTTTTGCGGGAACGTCCAACAATGAGCAGTTCTTC	CASSLFAGTSNNEQFF
TRBV6-5	.	.	TRBJ1-1	TGTGCCAGCAGACCCGGGGAGATTGAAGCTTTCTTT	CASRPGEIEAFF
TRBV30	.	TRBD1	TRBJ2-7	TGTGCCTGGGGGGGCGGGACAGGCTCCTACGAGCAGTACTTC	CAWGGGTGSYEQYF
TRBV27	.	TRBD2	TRBJ2-7	TGTGCCAGCAGTCCATCAGCGGGAATAGTCCCCTACGAGCAGTACTTC	CASSPSAGIVPYEQYF
TRBV9	.	TRBD2	TRBJ2-1	TGTGCCAGCAGCATCCCCCAGATTGGAGCGGGAGGGCTGTACAATGAGCAGTTCTTC	CASSIPQIGAGGLYNEQFF
TRBV28	.	.	TRBJ2-7	TGTGCCAGCAGTCGCCGAGACCTTGGACGAGGGGAGCAGTACTTC	CASSRRDLGRGEQYF
TRBV4-1	once	.	TRBJ1-2	TGCGCCAGCAGCCTCGGGGGGGGAAGTTTGCATGGCTACACCTTC	CASSLGGGSLHGYTF
TRBV28	.	TRBD2	TRBJ2-1	TGTGCCAGCATCCTGGGTCCCCCCCAACGCGGGAGTTCCTACAATGAGCAGTTCTTC	CASILGPPQRGSSYNEQFF
TRBV2	.	.	TRBJ1-1	TGTGCCAGCAGTGAAGCACGGACACCCGTGGATCGGAACACTGAAGCTTTCTTT	CASSEARTPVDRNTEAFF
TRBV25-1	.	.	TRBJ2-7	TGTGCCAGCAGTGAAGGGCCATACGAGCAGTACTTC	CASSEGPYEQYF
TRBV7-2	once	.	TRBJ1-4	TGTGCCAGCAGCTTAGGGGCCTCAACTAATGAAAAACTGTTTTTT	CASSLGASTNEKLFF
TRBV10-3	.	.	TRBJ2-5	TGTGCCATCAGTGAGTCGGTGAGGGAGACCCAGTACTTC	CAISESVRETQYF
TRBV27	.	.	TRBJ1-6	TGTGCCAGCAGTTTTGAAGGACAGAAGTATAATTCACCCCTCCACTTT	CASSFEGQKYNSPLHF
TRBV9	.	TRBD1	TRBJ2-1	TGTGCCAGCAGCGTATGGGACAGGGCGGGGGATGAGCAGTTCTTC	CASSVWDRAGDEQFF
TRBV24-1	.	TRBD1	TRBJ2-3	TGTGCCACCAGTGATTCTTTGGGACAGGGCCGGTCAGATACGCAGTATTTT	CATSDSLGQGRSDTQYF
TRBV18	.	.	TRBJ1-1	TGTGCCAGCTCACCACCGTTCGGCGGGAACACTGAAGCTTTCTTT	CASSPPFGGNTEAFF
TRBV6-5	.	TRBD1	TRBJ1-5	TGTGCCAGCAGTTCCGCCGGGACAGGGAGTCAGCCCCAGCATTTT	CASSSAGTGSQPQHF
TRBV15	.	TRBD1	TRBJ2-7	TGTGCCACCAGCAGAGATTTTGCGGGACAGGGGGTCCACGAGCAGTACTTC	CATSRDFAGQGVHEQYF
TRBV27	.	.	TRBJ2-7	TGTGCCAGCAGTTTAGCAGGGGGGTCTACCCTATACGAGCAGTACTTC	CASSLAGGSTLYEQYF